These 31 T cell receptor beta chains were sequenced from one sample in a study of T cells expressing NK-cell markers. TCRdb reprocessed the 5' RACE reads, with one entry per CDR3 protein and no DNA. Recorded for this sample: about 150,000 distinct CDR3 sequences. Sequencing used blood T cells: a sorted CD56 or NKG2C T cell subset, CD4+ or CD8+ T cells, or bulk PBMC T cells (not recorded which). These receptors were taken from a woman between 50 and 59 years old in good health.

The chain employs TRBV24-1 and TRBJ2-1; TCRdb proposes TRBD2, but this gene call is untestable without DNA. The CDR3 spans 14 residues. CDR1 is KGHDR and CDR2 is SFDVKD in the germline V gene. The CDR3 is CATSAGLASNEQFF.

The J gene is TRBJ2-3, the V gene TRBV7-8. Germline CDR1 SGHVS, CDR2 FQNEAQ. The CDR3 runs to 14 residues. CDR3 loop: CASSLSLGSDTQYF.

The CDR3 region is CASSLDFTSSYNSPLHF. This chain uses TRBV5-5 with TRBJ1-6. The CDR3 sequence is 17 residues long. The germline V gene encodes CDR1 SGHKS and CDR2 YYEKEE (reference sequence).

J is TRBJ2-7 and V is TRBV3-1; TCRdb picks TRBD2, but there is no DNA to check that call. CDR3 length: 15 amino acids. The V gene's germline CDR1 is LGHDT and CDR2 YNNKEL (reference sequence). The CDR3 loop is CASSQGPSGSYEQYF.

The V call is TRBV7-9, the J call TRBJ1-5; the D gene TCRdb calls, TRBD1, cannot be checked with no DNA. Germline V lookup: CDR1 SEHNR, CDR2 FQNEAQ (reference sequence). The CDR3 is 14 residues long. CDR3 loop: CASSGQGSAQPQHF.

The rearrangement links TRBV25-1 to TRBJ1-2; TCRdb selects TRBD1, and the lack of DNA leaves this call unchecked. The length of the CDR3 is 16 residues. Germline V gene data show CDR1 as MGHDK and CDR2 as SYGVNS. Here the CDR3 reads CASSGGQEPINYGYTF.

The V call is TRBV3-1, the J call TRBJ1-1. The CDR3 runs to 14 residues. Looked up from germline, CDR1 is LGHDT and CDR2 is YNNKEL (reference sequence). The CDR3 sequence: CASSQGSRGLEAFF.

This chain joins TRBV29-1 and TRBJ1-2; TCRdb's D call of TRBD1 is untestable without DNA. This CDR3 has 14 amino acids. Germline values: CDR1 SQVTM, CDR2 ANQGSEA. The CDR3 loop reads CSVVPSQDNYGYTF.

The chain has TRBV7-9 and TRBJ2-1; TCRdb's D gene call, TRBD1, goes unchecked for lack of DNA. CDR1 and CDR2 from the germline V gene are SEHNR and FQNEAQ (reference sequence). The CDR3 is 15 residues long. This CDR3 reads CASSYRGPSYNEQFF.

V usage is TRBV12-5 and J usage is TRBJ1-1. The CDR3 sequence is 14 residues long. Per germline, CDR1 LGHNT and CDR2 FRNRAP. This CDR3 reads CASGFWAANTEAFF.

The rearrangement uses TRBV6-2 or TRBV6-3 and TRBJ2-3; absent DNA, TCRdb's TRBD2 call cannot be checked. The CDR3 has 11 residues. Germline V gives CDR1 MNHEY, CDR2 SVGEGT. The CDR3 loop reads CASSFGLEQYF.

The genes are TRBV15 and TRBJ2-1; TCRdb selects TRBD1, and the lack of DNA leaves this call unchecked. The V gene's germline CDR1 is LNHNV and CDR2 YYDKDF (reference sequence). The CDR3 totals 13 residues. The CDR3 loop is CATSRTGGSEQFF.

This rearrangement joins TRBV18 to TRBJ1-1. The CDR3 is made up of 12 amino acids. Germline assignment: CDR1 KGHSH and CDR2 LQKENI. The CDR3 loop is CASSPSNTEAFF.

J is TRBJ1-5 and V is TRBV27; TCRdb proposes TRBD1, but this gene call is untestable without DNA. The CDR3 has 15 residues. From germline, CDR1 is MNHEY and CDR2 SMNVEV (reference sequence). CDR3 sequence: CASRDIQNRNQPQHF.

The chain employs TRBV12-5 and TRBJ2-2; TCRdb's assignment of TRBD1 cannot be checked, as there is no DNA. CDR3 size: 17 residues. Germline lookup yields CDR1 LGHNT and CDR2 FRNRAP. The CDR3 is CASGLALGQGVTGELFF.

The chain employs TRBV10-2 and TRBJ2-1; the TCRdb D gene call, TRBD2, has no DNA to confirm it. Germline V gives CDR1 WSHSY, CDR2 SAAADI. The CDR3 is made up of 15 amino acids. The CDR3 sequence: CASRVGTSAYNEQFF.

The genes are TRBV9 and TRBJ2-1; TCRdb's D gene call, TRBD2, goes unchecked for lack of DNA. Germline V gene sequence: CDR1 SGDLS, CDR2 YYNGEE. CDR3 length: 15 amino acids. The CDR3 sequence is CASSASGTTYNEQFF.

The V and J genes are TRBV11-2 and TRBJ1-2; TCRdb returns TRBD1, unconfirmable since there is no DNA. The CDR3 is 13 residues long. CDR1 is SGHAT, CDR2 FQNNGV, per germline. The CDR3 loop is CASSGHNHYGYTF.

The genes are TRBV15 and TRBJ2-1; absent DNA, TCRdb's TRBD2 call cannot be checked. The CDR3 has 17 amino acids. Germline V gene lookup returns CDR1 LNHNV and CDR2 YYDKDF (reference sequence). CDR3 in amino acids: CATSGSPDYPSYNEQFF.

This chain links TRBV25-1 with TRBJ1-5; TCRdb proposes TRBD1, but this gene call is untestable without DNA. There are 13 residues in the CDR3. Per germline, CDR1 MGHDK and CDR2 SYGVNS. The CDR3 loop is CASKGARNQPQHF.

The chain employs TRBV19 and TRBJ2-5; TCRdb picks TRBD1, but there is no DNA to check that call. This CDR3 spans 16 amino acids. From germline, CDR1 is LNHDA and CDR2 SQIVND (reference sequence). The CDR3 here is CASSIGLGRNQETQYF.

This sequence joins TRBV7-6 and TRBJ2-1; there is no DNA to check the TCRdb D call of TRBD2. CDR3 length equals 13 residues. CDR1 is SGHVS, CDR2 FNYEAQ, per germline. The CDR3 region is CASSTSGRGEQFF.

The CDR3: CASRGTRALTEAFF. J is TRBJ1-1 and V is TRBV11-2; TCRdb returns TRBD1, unconfirmable since there is no DNA. This CDR3 is built from 14 residues. CDR1 is SGHAT and CDR2 is FQNNGV in the germline V gene.

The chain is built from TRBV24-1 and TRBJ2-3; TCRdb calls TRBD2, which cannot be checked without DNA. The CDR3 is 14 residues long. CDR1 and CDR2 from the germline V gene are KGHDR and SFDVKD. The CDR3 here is CATRGPGTTHTQYF.

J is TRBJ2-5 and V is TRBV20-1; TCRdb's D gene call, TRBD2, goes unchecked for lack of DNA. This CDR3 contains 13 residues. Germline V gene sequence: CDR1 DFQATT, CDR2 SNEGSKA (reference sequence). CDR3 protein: CSARPSGRETQYF.

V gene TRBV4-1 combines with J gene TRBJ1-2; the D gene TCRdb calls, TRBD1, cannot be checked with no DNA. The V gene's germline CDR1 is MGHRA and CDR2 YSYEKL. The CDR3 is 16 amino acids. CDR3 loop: CASSRQGGNYNYGYTF.

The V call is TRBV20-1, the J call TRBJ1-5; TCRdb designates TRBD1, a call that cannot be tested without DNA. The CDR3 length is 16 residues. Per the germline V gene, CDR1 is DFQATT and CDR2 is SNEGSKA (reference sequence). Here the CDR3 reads CSAREATGEGYQPQHF.

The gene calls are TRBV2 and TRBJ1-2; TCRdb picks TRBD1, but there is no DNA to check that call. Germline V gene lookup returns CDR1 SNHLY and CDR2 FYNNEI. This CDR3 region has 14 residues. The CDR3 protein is CASYRTGPNYGYTF. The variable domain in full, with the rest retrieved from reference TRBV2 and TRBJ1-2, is EPEVTQTPSHQVTQMGQEVILRCVPISNHLYFYWYRQILGQKVEFLVSFYNNEISEKSEIFDDQFSVERPDGSNFTLKIRSTKLEDSAMYFCASYRTGPNYGYTFGSGTRLTVV.

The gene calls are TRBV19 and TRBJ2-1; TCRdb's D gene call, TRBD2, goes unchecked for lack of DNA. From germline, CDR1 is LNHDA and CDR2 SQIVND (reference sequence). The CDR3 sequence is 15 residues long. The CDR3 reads CASSEPPGNHNEQFF.

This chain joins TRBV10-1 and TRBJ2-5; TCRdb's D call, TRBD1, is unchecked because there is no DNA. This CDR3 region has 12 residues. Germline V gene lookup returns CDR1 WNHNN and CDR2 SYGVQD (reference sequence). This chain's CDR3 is CASSESPGPPYF.

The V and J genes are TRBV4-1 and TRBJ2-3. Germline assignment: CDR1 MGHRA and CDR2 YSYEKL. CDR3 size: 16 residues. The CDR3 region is CASSQEGFRSADTQYF.